Presented here are 21 T cell receptor beta chains from one specimen sequenced in a study of T cell repertoires in cytomegalovirus infection. MiXCR was run by TCRdb on the reads, yielding one entry per CDR3 protein. The table includes about 740,000 distinct CDR3 sequences, 35% detected once. The sample was PBMCs. The receptors stem from a human donor in good health (CMV status not recorded). Some clones in this sample may be carry-over from other donors' samples.

This clonotype was seen only a few times. This chain links TRBV28 with TRBJ1-2, with D uncertain. The germline V gene encodes CDR1 MDHEN and CDR2 SYDVKM. V dropped 2 bases and J dropped 13 bases, with 11 bases sitting between them. The CDR3 runs to 11 residues. CDR3 loop: CASSLTGTVTF. In DNA, the CDR3 is TGTGCCAGCAGTTTAACGGGTACGGTCACCTTC.

This chain links TRBV28 with TRBJ1-2; D call uncertain. Germline V gene lookup returns CDR1 MDHEN and CDR2 SYDVKM. Trimming cost V 7 bases and J 0 bases, with 15 bases left between them. CDR3 length: 15 amino acids. This CDR3 is CASTDSLSTNYGYTF. CDR3 nucleotides: TGTGCCAGCACCGATAGTCTGTCGACTAACTATGGCTACACCTTC.

V is TRBV28 and J is TRBJ2-1; perhaps D is TRBD1 or TRBD2 (5 bases each). CDR1 and CDR2 (germline): MDHEN, SYDVKM. Trimming cost V 10 bases and J 9 bases, with 19 bases left between them. The CDR3 length is 13 residues. This CDR3 reads CAIGHKGTGEQFF. In DNA, the CDR3 is TGTGCCATAGGTCACAAGGGGACGGGTGAGCAGTTCTTC. Looking up the rest from reference TRBV28 and TRBJ2-1 gives the full variable domain: DVKVTQSSRYLVKRTGEKVFLECVQDMDHENMFWYRQDPGLGLRLIYFSYDVKMKEKGDIPEGYSVSREKKERFSLILESASTNQTSMYLCAIGHKGTGEQFFGPGTRLTVL.

The chain combines TRBV20-1 with TRBJ2-1; TRBD2 might be the D (6 bases). V lost 3 bases, J lost 8 bases, and 23 bases lay in between. The CDR3 has 16 amino acids. Looked up from germline, CDR1 is DFQATT and CDR2 is SNEGSKA (reference sequence). The CDR3 DNA follows: TGCAGTGCTAGTTCTGACGGGAGAATCGGGCCCGATGAGCAGTTCTTC. This translates into CSASSDGRIGPDEQFF.

This chain uses TRBV6-1 with TRBJ2-1, with 12 nucleotides matching TRBD2. The CDR3 covers 15 residues. Germline V gene data show CDR1 as MNHNS and CDR2 as SASEGT. The ends lost 6 bases at V and 10 bases at J; junction bases unmatched: 10. Here the CDR3 reads CASRTLAGGGTEQFF. The DNA for the CDR3 is TGTGCCAGCAGAACACTAGCGGGAGGAGGCACGGAGCAGTTCTTC.

This chain links TRBV18 with TRBJ1-2, with 9 bases identical to TRBD1. The ends lost 3 bases at V and 6 bases at J; junction bases unmatched: 5. Germline CDR1 KGHSH, CDR2 LQKENI. The CDR3 runs 14 residues. The chain's CDR3 is CASSPNRDRDGYTF. In nucleotides, the CDR3 is TGTGCCAGCTCACCGAACCGGGACAGGGATGGCTACACCTTC. Full variable domain (missing parts from reference TRBV18 and TRBJ1-2): NAGVMQNPRHLVRRRGQEARLRCSPMKGHSHVYWYRQLPEEGLKFMVYLQKENIIDESGMPKERFSAEFPKEGPSILRIQQVVRGDSAAYFCASSPNRDRDGYTFGSGTRLTVV.

V gene TRBV25-1 combines with J gene TRBJ2-3; D unclear. The length of the CDR3 is 16 residues. Per the germline V gene, CDR1 is MGHDK and CDR2 is SYGVNS. V lost 1 base and J lost 2, with 13 bases in between. In nucleotides, the CDR3 is TGTGCCAGCAGTGAATCACCCCGGACCGCCACAGATACGCAGTATTTT. It is translated as CASSESPRTATDTQYF.

This clonotype was recorded once. The final CDR3 position lacks the conserved phenylalanine or tryptophan, pointing to a likely read error. Because the CDR3's place on the DNA is in doubt, the DNA is left out and the CDR3 is given as listed by TCRdb. The chain couples TRBV19 to TRBJ2-3. The germline V gene has CDR1 LNHDA and CDR2 SQIVND (reference sequence). The CDR3 is 11 residues long, ends included. This CDR3 is CASTSQDTHYV.

This chain uses TRBV27 with TRBJ1-2; TRBD1 matches 9 bases. Germline-derived CDR1 and CDR2 are MNHEY and SMNVEV (reference sequence). The CDR3 totals 14 residues. The J segment lost 2 bases and the V segment lost 8 bases, leaving 6 bases of the junction unmatched. The CDR3 loop is CASSTGGANYGYTF. DNA of the CDR3: TGTGCCAGCTCCACAGGGGGCGCGAACTATGGCTACACCTTC.

This chain connects TRBV6-1 to TRBJ2-3; 8 bases match TRBD1. Trimming took 6 bases from V and 9 from J; bases not matched to a gene: 5. The germline gives CDR1 MNHNS, CDR2 SASEGT. This CDR3 is 12 amino acids long. The CDR3 sequence is CASRPRQGTQYF. Written as DNA, the CDR3 is TGTGCCAGCAGGCCCCGACAGGGGACGCAGTATTTT.

V is TRBV5-1 and J is TRBJ2-3, with D perhaps TRBD1 (7 bases). Between the trimmed V and J ends, which lost 3 bases and 2 bases, there was a span of 16 bases. The CDR3 extends over 16 amino acids. Germline CDR1 is SGHRS and CDR2 is YFSETQ. The CDR3 DNA reads TGCGCCAGCAGCTCAGGAGGGACAGTACACACAGATACGCAGTATTTT. Its translation is CASSSGGTVHTDTQYF.

The V gene is TRBV28, the J gene TRBJ2-5; perhaps TRBD2 as D (5 bases). Germline V CDR1 and CDR2: MDHEN, SYDVKM. The CDR3 consists of 14 residues. Trimming cost V 6 bases and J 1 base, with 12 bases left between them. CDR3 loop: CASRRTLPQETQYF. The CDR3 DNA reads as TGTGCCAGCAGACGGACTCTCCCCCAAGAGACCCAGTACTTC. Using reference TRBV28 and TRBJ2-5 for the parts outside the CDR3, the full variable domain is DVKVTQSSRYLVKRTGEKVFLECVQDMDHENMFWYRQDPGLGLRLIYFSYDVKMKEKGDIPEGYSVSREKKERFSLILESASTNQTSMYLCASRRTLPQETQYFGPGTRLLVL.

The rearrangement uses TRBV10-3 and TRBJ2-3; 8 nucleotides align to TRBD1. Germline V gene lookup returns CDR1 ENHRY and CDR2 SYGVKD. The V segment lost 4 bases and the J segment 2 bases; nucleotides outside the gene matches: 14. CDR3 length: 18 residues. The CDR3 loop reads CAISVEPGQAMNTDTQYF. The CDR3 DNA sequence: TGTGCCATCAGTGTAGAACCGGGACAGGCCATGAACACAGATACGCAGTATTTT.

In its sample, this clonotype was seen a few times. This rearrangement joins TRBV12-3 or TRBV12-4 to TRBJ2-2; TRBD2 matches at 7 bases. This CDR3 comprises 17 residues. V shed 8 bases, J shed 8 bases, and the junction held 20 bases outside the gene matches. CDR3 protein: CASRTSKSPLRLGELFF. CDR3 DNA sequence: TGTGCCAGCCGGACTAGTAAATCCCCCCTTCGTTTGGGGGAGCTGTTTTTT.

The gene calls are TRBV7-8 and TRBJ2-2; D remains unclear. The CDR3 loop spans 16 amino acids. The germline V gene has CDR1 SGHVS and CDR2 FQNEAQ. V lost 7 bases to trimming and J lost 0 bases, with 15 bases between them. CDR3 sequence reads: CASTTVWSANTGELFF. The CDR3 coding sequence is TGTGCCAGCACCACCGTTTGGTCAGCGAACACCGGGGAGCTGTTTTTT. Combining the CDR3 with reference TRBV7-8 and TRBJ2-2 gives the whole variable domain GAGVSQSPRYKVAKRGQDVALRCDPISGHVSLFWYQQALGQGPEFLTYFQNEAQLDKSGLPSDRFFAERPEGSVSTLKIQRTQQEDSAVYLCASTTVWSANTGELFFGEGSRLTVL.

The chain has TRBV7-9 and TRBJ2-1, with 9 bases identical to TRBD2. CDR1 is SEHNR and CDR2 is FQNEAQ in the germline V gene (reference sequence). The ends lost 2 bases at V and 7 bases at J; junction bases unmatched: 9. The CDR3 contains 16 residues. CDR3 loop: CASSLREAGGNNEQFF. Here the CDR3 DNA reads TGTGCCAGCAGCTTAAGAGAAGCGGGAGGTAATAATGAGCAGTTCTTC. Filled out from reference TRBV7-9 and TRBJ2-1, the complete variable domain reads DTGVSQNPRHKITKRGQNVTFRCDPISEHNRLYWYRQTLGQGPEFLTYFQNEAQLEKSRLLSDRFSAERPKGSFSTLEIQRTEQGDSAMYLCASSLREAGGNNEQFFGPGTRLTVL.

On this clonotype: A read error may be the cause here, since a much bigger clone is one base away. CDR3 sequence reads: CASGTGRLVETQYF. In nucleotides, the CDR3 is TGTGCCAGCGGCACAGGGCGTCTCGTAGAGACCCAGTACTTC. V usage is TRBV7-2 and J usage is TRBJ2-5; D possibly corresponds to TRBD1 (6 bases). CDR1 and CDR2 (germline): SGHTA, FQGNSA. CDR3 length: 14 residues. Trimming left V 8 bases short and J 4 bases short, with 17 bases between.

The chain couples TRBV10-3 to TRBJ2-7; D gene uncertain. The CDR3 runs 13 residues. V dropped 3 bases and J dropped 7 bases, with 13 bases sitting between them. Germline V lookup: CDR1 ENHRY, CDR2 SYGVKD. Here the CDR3 reads CAISDVGLREQYF. The CDR3 nucleotides read TGTGCCATCAGTGACGTGGGGTTAAGGGAGCAGTACTTC.

The chain links TRBV28 to TRBJ2-4; TRBD2 agrees at 12 bases. The CDR3 has 20 residues. The J segment lost 2 bases and the V segment lost 6 bases, leaving 17 bases of the junction unmatched. Germline V gene sequence: CDR1 MDHEN, CDR2 SYDVKM. The CDR3: CASSSRGLAGSVWTKNIQYF. Written as DNA, the CDR3 is TGTGCCAGCAGCTCACGCGGACTAGCGGGGTCCGTTTGGACCAAAAACATTCAGTACTTC.

This clonotype has more than one count but fewer than ten. The chain employs TRBV2 and TRBJ1-1; D is perhaps TRBD1 (5 bases). The CDR3 has 15 amino acids. Trimming removed 7 bases from V and 0 bases from J, with 15 bases in between. CDR1 is SNHLY, CDR2 FYNNEI, per germline. The CDR3 DNA follows: TGTGCCAGCAAGGCAGGGAGGCAAATGAACACTGAAGCTTTCTTT. Its translation is CASKAGRQMNTEAFF.

This clonotype has a handful of counts. This may be a read error: a much more frequent sequence differs by one nucleotide. This rearrangement joins TRBV7-2 to TRBJ2-1; maybe TRBD2 (5 bases). Germline CDR1 is SGHTA and CDR2 is FQGNSA. This CDR3 comprises 14 residues. V gave up 5 bases and J gave up 8 bases, with 16 bases separating them. CDR3 region: CASSTRHQTHEQFF. The CDR3, as DNA: TGTGCCAGCAGCACTAGGCACCAAACCCATGAGCAGTTCTTC.